The 22 T cell receptor beta chains reported below all come from one sample, sequenced in a study of radiotherapy plus CTLA-4 blockade in lung cancer. Sequencing used immunoSEQ multiplex PCR; TCRdb keeps in-frame clones, though not all of them. This table has 62,000 or so clones, roughly 78% appearing once. Sample: peripheral blood, taken from a patient treated with radiotherapy plus ipilimumab. These receptor sequences come from a human donor with non-small cell lung cancer who had a complete response to radiotherapy plus ipilimumab.

This rearrangement joins TRBV5-4 to TRBJ1-2; perhaps TRBD1 as D (5 bases). This CDR3 region has 14 residues. The germline gives CDR1 SGHNT, CDR2 YYREEE (reference sequence). The germline V and J ends were trimmed by 0 bases and 8 bases, with 14 bases remaining between them. The CDR3 loop reads CASSLVAGGNGYTF. CDR3 coding DNA: TGTGCCAGCAGCTTGGTCGCGGGGGGAAACGGCTACACCTTC.

The chain couples TRBV2 to TRBJ2-6; tentatively, D is TRBD1 or TRBD2 (5 bases each). Trimming pared 8 bases from V and 3 bases from J, leaving 11 bases between. This CDR3 comprises 14 residues. Germline V gene lookup returns CDR1 SNHLY and CDR2 FYNNEI. The CDR3 is CASGGSRGANVLTF. The CDR3 DNA is TGTGCCAGCGGGGGTTCTCGTGGGGCCAACGTCCTGACTTTC. Complete variable domain (other parts from reference TRBV2 and TRBJ2-6): EPEVTQTPSHQVTQMGQEVILRCVPISNHLYFYWYRQILGQKVEFLVSFYNNEISEKSEIFDDQFSVERPDGSNFTLKIRSTKLEDSAMYFCASGGSRGANVLTFGAGSRLTVL.

J is TRBJ1-1 and V is TRBV2; D is unclear. V gave up 4 bases and J gave up 4 bases, with 10 bases separating them. The CDR3 extends over 13 amino acids. Germline lookup yields CDR1 SNHLY and CDR2 FYNNEI. The CDR3 coding sequence is TGTGCCAGCAGTGTTCGGAGAACCACTGAAGCTTTCTTT. Its protein is CASSVRRTTEAFF.

The chain employs TRBV5-1 and TRBJ2-1; perhaps TRBD1 as D (7 bases). This CDR3 contains 13 residues. Trimming cost V 1 base and J 7 bases, with 9 bases left between them. Germline-derived CDR1 and CDR2 are SGHRS and YFSETQ. As DNA, the CDR3 is TGCGCCAGCAGCTTGCAGGGGGGTAATGAGCAGTTCTTC. Amino acids: CASSLQGGNEQFF.

This clone has a handful of counts. This chain joins TRBV7-2 and TRBJ1-2; 11 bases match TRBD1. V shed 4 bases, J shed 2 bases, and the junction held 15 bases outside the gene matches. The CDR3 is 19 residues long. The germline V gene has CDR1 SGHTA and CDR2 FQGNSA. The CDR3 loop reads CASSWGFGQGAKRNYGYTF. CDR3 DNA sequence: TGTGCCAGCAGCTGGGGATTCGGACAGGGGGCAAAGAGGAACTATGGCTACACCTTC.

In nucleotides, the CDR3 is TGTGCCAGCAGCTTGGGGTCCCAAGAGACCCAGTACTTC. Its protein product is CASSLGSQETQYF. The V gene is TRBV5-6, the J gene TRBJ2-5; D uncertain. Germline assignment: CDR1 SGHDT and CDR2 YYEEEE. Trimming removed 0 bases from V and 1 base from J, with 4 bases in between. CDR3 length: 13 amino acids.

J is TRBJ2-2 and V is TRBV7-2; 9 bases line up with TRBD1. V gave up 0 bases and J gave up 5 bases; unmatched junction bases: 7. The CDR3 covers 17 residues. In germline, CDR1 is SGHTA, CDR2 FQGNSA. CDR3 coding DNA: TGTGCCAGCAGCTTAGCCAACAGGGGGCGCCGAACCGGGGAGCTGTTTTTT. Its translation is CASSLANRGRRTGELFF. Supplemented by reference TRBV7-2 and TRBJ2-2, the full variable domain reads GAGVSQSPSNKVTEKGKDVELRCDPISGHTALYWYRQSLGQGLEFLIYFQGNSAPDKSGLPSDRFSAERTGGSVSTLTIQRTQQEDSAVYLCASSLANRGRRTGELFFGEGSRLTVL.

The J gene is TRBJ2-5, the V gene TRBV11-2, with a possible D match to TRBD1 (5 bases). CDR1 is SGHAT, CDR2 FQNNGV, per germline. V lost 5 bases and J 2 bases, leaving 12 bases between the germline ends. The CDR3 sequence is 14 residues long. This CDR3 is CASSRSRAQETQYF. For the CDR3, the DNA is TGTGCCAGCAGCCGTAGCAGGGCGCAAGAGACCCAGTACTTC.

V is TRBV6-6 and J is TRBJ1-3; weak D call: TRBD1 (6 bases). This CDR3 contains 14 residues. Trimming pared 7 bases from V and 6 bases from J, leaving 16 bases between. Germline V gives CDR1 MNHNY, CDR2 SVGAGI (reference sequence). In DNA form, the CDR3 reads TGTGCCAGCAACCCGACAGGCACAAAAAACACCATATATTTT. It specifies CASNPTGTKNTIYF.

V and J are TRBV9 and TRBJ1-2; tentative D call: TRBD1 (6 bases). This CDR3 region has 15 residues. CDR1 is SGDLS and CDR2 is YYNGEE in the germline V gene. V lost 4 bases to trimming and J lost 8 bases, with 21 bases between them. CDR3 in DNA: TGTGCCAGCAGCCCCCAGGTGGGGGGGCTTAAGGGCTACACCTTC. This encodes CASSPQVGGLKGYTF.

The chain uses TRBV7-2 and TRBJ2-3; the D is unclear. Trimming pared 4 bases from V and 5 bases from J, leaving 10 bases between. Per the germline V gene, CDR1 is SGHTA and CDR2 is FQGNSA. The CDR3 totals 13 residues. Here the CDR3 reads CASSSGSGDTQYF. CDR3 coding DNA: TGTGCCAGCAGCTCCGGATCCGGAGATACGCAGTATTTT.

J is TRBJ1-5 and V is TRBV27; maybe TRBD1 (6 bases). With 6 bases removed from V and 4 bases from J, the gap between germline ends came to 13 bases. The CDR3 is 14 residues long. Germline V lookup: CDR1 MNHEY, CDR2 SMNVEV (reference sequence). In nucleotides, the CDR3 is TGTGCCAGCAGACGGATGGACAGTAATCAGCCCCAGCATTTT. It translates to CASRRMDSNQPQHF.

This sequence joins TRBV4-1 and TRBJ2-7; D might be TRBD2 (6 bases). The CDR3 has 14 amino acids. V was shortened by 4 bases and J by 5 bases, with 15 bases between the two germline ends. Germline CDR1 and CDR2: MGHRA and YSYEKL. In nucleotides, the CDR3 is TGCGCCAGCAGCCCGACTTGGCCGGGGGACGAGCAGTACTTC. As protein: CASSPTWPGDEQYF.

V usage is TRBV19 and J usage is TRBJ1-3; a weak D match, TRBD1 (5 bases). Trimming shortened V by 5 bases and J by 2 bases, and 13 bases separated the two germline ends. Germline V gives CDR1 LNHDA, CDR2 SQIVND (reference sequence). The CDR3 spans 15 residues. The CDR3 region has the DNA TGTGCCAGTAGTCTCAGGGTGATGGCTGGAAACACCATATATTTT. This translates into CASSLRVMAGNTIYF.

The V call is TRBV30, the J call TRBJ2-5, with D perhaps TRBD1 (5 bases). Germline V lookup: CDR1 GTSNPN, CDR2 SVGIG (reference sequence). This CDR3 has 13 residues. V was pared by 4 bases and J by 0 bases, with 9 bases between. This CDR3 reads CAWTGRNQETQYF. The CDR3, as DNA: TGTGCCTGGACAGGGCGCAACCAAGAGACCCAGTACTTC.

The rearrangement uses TRBV11-2 and TRBJ1-5; 7 bases line up with TRBD1. V was pared by 4 bases and J by 7 bases, with 4 bases of the junction left unmatched. The germline CDR1 and CDR2 sequences are SGHAT and FQNNGV. CDR3 size: 13 residues. The CDR3 is CASSSDRAQPQHF. The CDR3 coding sequence is TGTGCCAGCAGCTCTGACAGGGCCCAGCCCCAGCATTTT. Full variable domain (remainder filled in from reference TRBV11-2 and TRBJ1-5): EAGVAQSPRYKIIEKRQSVAFWCNPISGHATLYWYQQILGQGPKLLIQFQNNGVVDDSQLPKDRFSAERLKGVDSTLKIQPAKLEDSAVYLCASSSDRAQPQHFGDGTRLSIL.

The rearrangement joins TRBV6-5 to TRBJ1-4; D is uncertain. Germline values: CDR1 MNHEY, CDR2 SVGAGI. The germline V and J ends were trimmed by 7 bases and 7 bases, with 10 bases remaining between them. This CDR3 is built from 12 residues. The CDR3 here is CASKTGSEKLFF. CDR3 coding DNA: TGTGCCAGCAAAACTGGAAGTGAAAAACTGTTTTTT.

The chain employs TRBV7-2 and TRBJ1-6, with 8 bases aligning to TRBD1. Germline-derived CDR1 and CDR2 are SGHTA and FQGNSA. CDR3 size: 18 residues. V was pared by 4 bases and J by 7 bases, with 15 bases of the junction left unmatched. The CDR3 spells CASSSPGSWTGYNSPLHF. In nucleotides, the CDR3 is TGTGCCAGCAGCTCCCCCGGTTCATGGACAGGGTACAATTCACCCCTCCACTTT.

This chain connects TRBV6-5 to TRBJ2-5; D gene unclear. The germline V and J ends were trimmed by 9 bases and 2 bases, with 16 bases remaining between them. Germline CDR1 MNHEY, CDR2 SVGAGI. The CDR3 is 14 residues long. The CDR3: CASRRSLLQETQYF. CDR3 sequence (DNA): TGTGCCAGTCGTAGATCCCTACTACAAGAGACCCAGTACTTC.

The chain has TRBV5-1 and TRBJ2-3, with 11 nucleotides matching TRBD2. Germline CDR1 reads SGHRS; CDR2 reads YFSETQ. The CDR3 contains 16 residues. J gave up 0 bases and V 6 bases, and 6 bases lay outside the gene matches. The CDR3 region has the DNA TGCGCCAGCAAAACGACTAGCGGGGCTAGCACAGATACGCAGTATTTT. This translates into CASKTTSGASTDTQYF.

CDR3 protein: CASSSGQAQTNTEAFF. DNA for the CDR3: TGCGCCAGCAGCTCGGGACAGGCCCAGACGAACACTGAAGCTTTCTTT. The chain uses TRBV5-1 and TRBJ1-1; the match to TRBD1 covers 8 bases. Germline CDR1 and CDR2: SGHRS and YFSETQ. The CDR3 length is 16 residues. V was pared by 3 bases and J by 1 base, with 8 bases of the junction left unmatched.

This clone has a handful of counts. The V gene is TRBV6-4, the J gene TRBJ2-2; D might be TRBD2 (5 bases). V was pared by 4 bases and J by 6 bases, with 12 bases between. Germline V lookup: CDR1 MRHNA, CDR2 SNTAGT. This CDR3 has 14 amino acids. CDR3 DNA sequence: TGTGCCAGCAGTGCATCGTCCGGGGCCGGGGAGCTGTTTTTT. Protein sequence: CASSASSGAGELFF.